Below, 10 T cell receptor beta chains from the same sample are listed, as sequenced in a study of T cells in Graves' hyperthyroidism and ophthalmopathy. What was amplified from RNA transcripts were TCR beta CDR3 regions. The study used the HTBI primer set for a first-round RT-PCR of the TCR CDR3. TCRdb passed the multiplex PCR reads through MiXCR, listing each CDR3 protein once. The repertoire holds over 450,000 distinct CDR3 sequences, with roughly an eighth as singletons. Specimen: blood. The receptor set was obtained from a woman between 18 and 30 years old with Graves' hyperthyroidism.

This clonotype came up many times. The rearrangement joins TRBV3-1 to TRBJ2-3, with 8 bases aligning to TRBD2. The V segment lost 1 base and the J segment 4 bases; nucleotides outside the gene matches: 4. CDR1 and CDR2 (germline): LGHDT, YNNKEL (reference sequence). CDR3 size: 15 residues. CDR3 sequence: CASSQAGGPADTQYF. The CDR3 nucleotides are TGTGCCAGCAGCCAAGCGGGAGGGCCGGCAGATACGCAGTATTTT.

This clonotype was counted ten times or more. The rearrangement uses TRBV6-1 and TRBJ1-2, with 10 positions matching TRBD1. The ends lost 5 bases at V and 8 bases at J; junction bases unmatched: 11. Per the germline V gene, CDR1 is MNHNS and CDR2 is SASEGT. This CDR3 has 15 residues. CDR3 sequence (DNA): TGTGCCAGCAGTCCCCGGACAGGGGGACAGAGGGGCTACACCTTC. Residues: CASSPRTGGQRGYTF.

Many counts were recorded for this clonotype. V is TRBV5-6 and J is TRBJ1-5; 8 bases line up with TRBD1. The CDR3 runs 13 residues. After removal of 4 bases from V and 9 bases from J, the junction contained 6 bases not matched to a gene. Germline V gene lookup returns CDR1 SGHDT and CDR2 YYEEEE. The CDR3 spells CASSAGQGRPQHF. DNA of the CDR3: TGTGCCAGCAGCGCCGGACAGGGCCGGCCCCAGCATTTT.

This clonotype occurred a few times. The rearrangement links TRBV10-3 to TRBJ2-2, with D unclear. The CDR3 length is 11 residues. Germline-derived CDR1 and CDR2 are ENHRY and SYGVKD. V was trimmed by 4 bases and J by 4 bases, leaving 1 base between them. CDR3 bases: TGTGCCATCAGTGCCACCGGGGAGCTGTTTTTT. This sequence encodes CAISATGELFF.

This clonotype occurred many times. CDR3 protein: CASSQTLYTEAFF. In DNA, the CDR3 is TGTGCCAGCAGCCAAACCTTGTACACTGAAGCTTTCTTT. The chain recombines TRBV3-1 with TRBJ1-1; D ambiguous. The germline gives CDR1 LGHDT, CDR2 YNNKEL (reference sequence). The CDR3 extends over 13 amino acids. V was clipped by 2 bases and J by 3 bases, with 7 bases between them.

Many counts were recorded for this clonotype. V gene TRBV2 combines with J gene TRBJ2-7; the D gene is possibly TRBD1 (6 bases). Trimming removed 2 bases from V and 2 bases from J, with 13 bases in between. Germline lookup yields CDR1 SNHLY and CDR2 FYNNEI. This CDR3 spans 15 amino acids. For the CDR3, the DNA is TGTGCCAGCAGTGAATACAGGGACGGGGCCTACGAGCAGTACGTC. It specifies CASSEYRDGAYEQYV.

This clonotype was recorded at least ten times. CDR3 region: CASSLNQRMYNEQFF. The DNA of the CDR3 is TGTGCCAGCAGCTTAAATCAGCGGATGTACAATGAGCAGTTCTTC. The chain employs TRBV7-9 and TRBJ2-1; tentative D call: TRBD2 (5 bases). The germline V and J ends were trimmed by 2 bases and 4 bases, with 12 bases remaining between them. This CDR3 spans 15 amino acids. CDR1 and CDR2 from the germline V gene are SEHNR and FQNEAQ (reference sequence). Using reference TRBV7-9 and TRBJ2-1 for the parts outside the CDR3, the full variable domain is DTGVSQNPRHKITKRGQNVTFRCDPISEHNRLYWYRQTLGQGPEFLTYFQNEAQLEKSRLLSDRFSAERPKGSFSTLEIQRTEQGDSAMYLCASSLNQRMYNEQFFGPGTRLTVL.

This clonotype was counted ten times or more. The chain has TRBV11-3 and TRBJ1-1; D is unresolved. Trimming removed 0 bases from V and 4 bases from J, with 9 bases in between. Germline CDR1 SGHNT, CDR2 YENEEA. CDR3 length equals 14 residues. The CDR3 region is CASSLEGWGTEAFF. CDR3 coding DNA: TGTGCCAGCAGCTTAGAGGGGTGGGGCACTGAAGCTTTCTTT.

There are many counts of this clonotype. This chain uses TRBV19 with TRBJ2-1; D perhaps matches TRBD1 (5 bases). Germline V CDR1 and CDR2: LNHDA, SQIVND (reference sequence). Deletions cut 10 bases from V and 6 bases from J, with 16 bases between. The CDR3 has 13 residues. CDR3 DNA sequence: TGTGCCATCGCCACCAGGGCAGGCAATGAGCAGTTCTTC. It translates to CAIATRAGNEQFF.

Of note for this clonotype: A much larger clonotype is one base distant, so this may be a read error. The V gene is TRBV12-3 or TRBV12-4, the J gene TRBJ1-2; D is unresolved. CDR3 length: 14 amino acids. CDR3 nucleotide sequence: TGTGCCAGCAGTTTGTGGACCTCTAACTATGGCCACACCTTC. It yields the protein CASSLWTSNYGHTF.